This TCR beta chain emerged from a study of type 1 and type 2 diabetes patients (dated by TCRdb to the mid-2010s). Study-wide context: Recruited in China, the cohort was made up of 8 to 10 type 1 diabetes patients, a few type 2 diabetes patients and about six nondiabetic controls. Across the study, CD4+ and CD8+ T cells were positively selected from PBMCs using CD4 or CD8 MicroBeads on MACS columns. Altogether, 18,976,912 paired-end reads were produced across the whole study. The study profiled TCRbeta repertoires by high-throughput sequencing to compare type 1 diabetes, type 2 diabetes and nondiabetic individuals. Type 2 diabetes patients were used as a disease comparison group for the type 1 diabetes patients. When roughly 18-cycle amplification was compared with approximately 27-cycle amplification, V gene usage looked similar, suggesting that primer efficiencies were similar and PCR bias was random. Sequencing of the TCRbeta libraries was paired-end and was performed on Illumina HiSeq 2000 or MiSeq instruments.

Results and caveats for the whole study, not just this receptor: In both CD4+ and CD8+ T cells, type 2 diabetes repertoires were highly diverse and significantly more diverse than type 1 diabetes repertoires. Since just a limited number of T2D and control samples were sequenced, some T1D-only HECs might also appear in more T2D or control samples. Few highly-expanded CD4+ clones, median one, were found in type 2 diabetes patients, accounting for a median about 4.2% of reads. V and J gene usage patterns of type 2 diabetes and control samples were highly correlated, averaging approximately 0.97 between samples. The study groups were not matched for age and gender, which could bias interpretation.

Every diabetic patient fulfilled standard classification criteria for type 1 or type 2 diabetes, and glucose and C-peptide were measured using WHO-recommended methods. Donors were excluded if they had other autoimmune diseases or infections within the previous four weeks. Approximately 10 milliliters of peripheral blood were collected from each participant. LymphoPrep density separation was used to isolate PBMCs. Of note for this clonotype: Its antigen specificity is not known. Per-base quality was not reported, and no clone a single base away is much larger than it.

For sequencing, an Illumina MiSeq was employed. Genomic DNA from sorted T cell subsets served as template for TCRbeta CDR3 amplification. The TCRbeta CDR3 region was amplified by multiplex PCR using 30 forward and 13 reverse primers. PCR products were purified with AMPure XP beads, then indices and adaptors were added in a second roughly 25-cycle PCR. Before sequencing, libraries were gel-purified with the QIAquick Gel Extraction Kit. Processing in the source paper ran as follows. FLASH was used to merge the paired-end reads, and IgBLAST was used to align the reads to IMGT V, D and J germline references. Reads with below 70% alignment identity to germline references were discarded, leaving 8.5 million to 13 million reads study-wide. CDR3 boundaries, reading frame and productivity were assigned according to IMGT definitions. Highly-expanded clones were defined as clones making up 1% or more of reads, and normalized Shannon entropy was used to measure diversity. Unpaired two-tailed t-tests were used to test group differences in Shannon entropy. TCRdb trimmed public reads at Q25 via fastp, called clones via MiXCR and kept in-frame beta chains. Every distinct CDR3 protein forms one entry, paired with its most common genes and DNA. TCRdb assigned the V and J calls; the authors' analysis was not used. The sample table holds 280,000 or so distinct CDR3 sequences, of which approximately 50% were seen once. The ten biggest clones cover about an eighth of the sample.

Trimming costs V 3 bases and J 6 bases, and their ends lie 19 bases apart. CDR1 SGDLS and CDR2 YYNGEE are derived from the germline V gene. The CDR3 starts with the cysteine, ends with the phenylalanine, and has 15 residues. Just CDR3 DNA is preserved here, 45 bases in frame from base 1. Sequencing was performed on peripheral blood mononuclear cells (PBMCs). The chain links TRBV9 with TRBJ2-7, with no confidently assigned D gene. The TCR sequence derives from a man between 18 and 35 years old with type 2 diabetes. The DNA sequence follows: TGTGCCAGCAGCGCAGGCTCCGGGCCGACGGGCGAGCAGTACTTC. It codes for CASSAGSGPTGEQYF.